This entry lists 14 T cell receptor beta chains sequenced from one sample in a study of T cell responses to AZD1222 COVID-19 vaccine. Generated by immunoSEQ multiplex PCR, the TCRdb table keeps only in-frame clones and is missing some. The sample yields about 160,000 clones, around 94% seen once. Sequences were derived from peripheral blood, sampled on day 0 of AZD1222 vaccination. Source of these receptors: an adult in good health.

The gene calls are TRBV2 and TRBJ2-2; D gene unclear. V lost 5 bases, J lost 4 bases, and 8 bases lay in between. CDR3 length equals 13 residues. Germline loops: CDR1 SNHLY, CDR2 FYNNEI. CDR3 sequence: CASSFDSTGELFF. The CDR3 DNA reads TGTGCCAGCAGTTTCGACTCCACCGGGGAGCTGTTTTTT.

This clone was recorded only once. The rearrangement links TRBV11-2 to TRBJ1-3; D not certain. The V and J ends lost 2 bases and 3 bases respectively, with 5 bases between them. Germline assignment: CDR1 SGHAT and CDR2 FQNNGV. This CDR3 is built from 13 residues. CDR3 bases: TGTGCCAGCAGCTTAACCTTTGGAAACACCATATATTTT. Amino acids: CASSLTFGNTIYF.

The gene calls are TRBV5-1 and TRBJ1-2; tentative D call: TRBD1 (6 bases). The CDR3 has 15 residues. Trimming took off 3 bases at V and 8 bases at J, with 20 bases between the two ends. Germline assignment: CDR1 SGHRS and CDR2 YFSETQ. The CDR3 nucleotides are TGCGCCAGCAGCTCGGAGAGTGGGGGGCGCGGAGGCTACACCTTC. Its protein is CASSSESGGRGGYTF.

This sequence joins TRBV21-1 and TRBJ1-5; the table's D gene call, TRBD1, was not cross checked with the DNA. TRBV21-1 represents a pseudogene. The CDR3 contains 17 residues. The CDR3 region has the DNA TGTGCCAGCAGCAAATCTACCTCCGGGACAGCTAATCAGCCCCAGCATTTT. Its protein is CASSKSTSGTANQPQHF.

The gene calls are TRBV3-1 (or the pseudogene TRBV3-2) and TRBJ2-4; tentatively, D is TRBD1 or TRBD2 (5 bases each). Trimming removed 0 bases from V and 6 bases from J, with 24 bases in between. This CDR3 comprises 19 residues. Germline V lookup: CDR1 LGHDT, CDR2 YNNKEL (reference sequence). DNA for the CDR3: TGTGCCAGCAGCCAAGATCGTCGGCCGCACACGGCTGGGGGAAACATTCAGTACTTC. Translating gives CASSQDRRPHTAGGNIQYF.

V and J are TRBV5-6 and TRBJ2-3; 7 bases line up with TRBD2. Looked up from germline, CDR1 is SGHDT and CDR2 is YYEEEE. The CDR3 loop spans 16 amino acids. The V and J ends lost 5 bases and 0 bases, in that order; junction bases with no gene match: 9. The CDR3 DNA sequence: TGTGCCAGCAGAACCGCGGGGGAAGTAAGCACAGATACGCAGTATTTT. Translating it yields CASRTAGEVSTDTQYF.

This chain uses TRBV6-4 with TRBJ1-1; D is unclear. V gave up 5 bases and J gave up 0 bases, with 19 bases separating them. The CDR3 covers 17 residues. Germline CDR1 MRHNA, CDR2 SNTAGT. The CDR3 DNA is TGTGCCAGCAGTCCATTCCTTACTTCTCGAGTGAACACTGAAGCTTTCTTT. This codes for CASSPFLTSRVNTEAFF.

CDR3 residues: CASSPLASNSPLHF. Written as DNA, the CDR3 is TGTGCCAGCAGTCCGCTAGCCTCTAATTCACCCCTCCACTTT. The rearrangement links TRBV2 to TRBJ1-6; no clear D. Germline V CDR1 and CDR2: SNHLY, FYNNEI. This CDR3 region has 14 residues. V dropped 5 bases and J dropped 6 bases, with 11 bases sitting between them.

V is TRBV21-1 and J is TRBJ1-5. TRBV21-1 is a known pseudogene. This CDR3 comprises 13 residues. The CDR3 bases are TGTGCCAGCCGGTCTCGGAGCTCTCAGCCCCAGCATTTT. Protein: CASRSRSSQPQHF.

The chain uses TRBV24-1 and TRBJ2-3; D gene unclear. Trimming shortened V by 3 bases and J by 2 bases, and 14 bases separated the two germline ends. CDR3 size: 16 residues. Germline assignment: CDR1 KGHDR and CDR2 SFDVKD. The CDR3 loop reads CATSDPSPRITDTQYF. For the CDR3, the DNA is TGTGCCACCAGTGATCCCTCACCCAGAATCACAGATACGCAGTATTTT.

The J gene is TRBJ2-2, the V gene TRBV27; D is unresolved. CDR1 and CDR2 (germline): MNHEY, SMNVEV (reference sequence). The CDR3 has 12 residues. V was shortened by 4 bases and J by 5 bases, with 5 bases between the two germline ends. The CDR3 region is CASSSGTGELFF. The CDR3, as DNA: TGTGCCAGCAGTTCTGGGACCGGGGAGCTGTTTTTT.

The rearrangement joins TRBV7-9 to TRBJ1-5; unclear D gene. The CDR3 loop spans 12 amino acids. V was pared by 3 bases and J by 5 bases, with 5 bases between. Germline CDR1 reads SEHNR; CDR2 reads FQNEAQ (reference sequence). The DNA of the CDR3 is TGTGCCAGCAGCTTCGGGGATCAGCCCCAGCATTTT. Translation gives CASSFGDQPQHF.

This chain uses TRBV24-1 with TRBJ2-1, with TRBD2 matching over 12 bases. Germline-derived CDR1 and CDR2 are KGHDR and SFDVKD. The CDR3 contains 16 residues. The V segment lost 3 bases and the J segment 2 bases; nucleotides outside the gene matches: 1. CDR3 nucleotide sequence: TGTGCCACCAGTGATCGGACTAGCGGGGCCTACAATGAGCAGTTCTTC. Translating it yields CATSDRTSGAYNEQFF.

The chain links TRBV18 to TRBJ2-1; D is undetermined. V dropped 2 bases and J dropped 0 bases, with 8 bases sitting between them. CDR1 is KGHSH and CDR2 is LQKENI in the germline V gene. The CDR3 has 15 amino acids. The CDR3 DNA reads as TGTGCCAGCTCACCAGAGCCAAACTCCTACAATGAGCAGTTCTTC. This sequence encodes CASSPEPNSYNEQFF.